This T cell receptor (beta chain) emerged from a study of T-cell reconstitution after alpha-beta-depleted transplantation in children. The study, taken as a whole, reports: Most T-cell counts and diversity one year after the transplant came from T cells that were newly produced. Reports say that about two months after transplant, the alpha-beta T cells came out of several hundred graft clones that had expanded.

The germline V and J ends were trimmed by 2 bases and 8 bases, with 16 bases remaining between them. Per germline, CDR1 SGHDT and CDR2 YYEEEE. The CDR3 loop spans 15 amino acids. Using unique molecular identifiers, the investigators prepared the TCRbeta library. TCRdb passed the PCR reads through MiXCR, listing each CDR3 protein once. The sample records fewer than 150,000 distinct CDR3 sequences, 9.5% to 10% being singletons. On this clonotype itself: As yet, its antigen is unknown.

The gene calls are TRBV5-6 and TRBJ2-2; possibly TRBD1 for D (5 bases). The material was PBMCs, mostly from graft donor cells, obtained 180 days after TCRalphabeta/CD19-depleted stem cell transplant. This clonotype was sampled from a girl under three years old who had a stem cell transplant for combined immunodeficiency, so the T cells may come from the graft donor. Here the CDR3 DNA reads TGTGCCAGCAGCTTTGGTCTGTCTGGGGCTGGGGAGCTGTTTTTT. Translated: CASSFGLSGAGELFF.